The present T cell receptor (beta chain) was sequenced within a study of T cell changes during pregnancy in multiple sclerosis. This clone is labeled medium-sized. TCRdb's table, derived via immunoSEQ multiplex PCR, lists solely in-frame clones and lacks some. The data contain fewer than 15,000 clones, 80% to 90% of them seen just once; the ten biggest clones take up under 20%. The CDR3 has 15 residues. J lost 3 bases, V lost 2 bases, and 8 bases had no gene match. The germline V gene has CDR1 SGHNT and CDR2 YYREEE (reference sequence). The V gene is TRBV5-4, the J gene TRBJ2-7; 7 nucleotides align to TRBD1. The sequences come from CD8+ T cells from peripheral blood mononuclear cells, collected in the first trimester of pregnancy. The TCR originated in a female donor with multiple sclerosis, enrolled in a pregnancy study. The CDR3 DNA follows: TGTGCCAGCAGCTTCCGGGACAGAACTGTCTACGAGCAGTACTTC. Its protein product is CASSFRDRTVYEQYF.